This T cell receptor beta chain derives from a study of T-cell reconstitution after alpha-beta-depleted transplantation in children. Molecular barcoding with unique molecular identifiers was used for the TCRbeta library. TCRdb re-analysed the PCR reads in MiXCR, keeping a single row per CDR3 protein. The table lists hundreds of thousands of distinct CDR3 sequences, 10% of them singletons. This clonotype was seen a few times. The germline CDR1 and CDR2 sequences are MDHEN and SYDVKM. With 6 bases removed from V and 3 bases from J, the gap between germline ends came to 11 bases. The CDR3 is 13 residues long.

The chain is built from TRBV28 and TRBJ2-5; D possibly corresponds to TRBD2 (5 bases). This clonotype was sampled from a human donor who donated a stem cell graft to a child with acute myeloid leukemia. The source was PBMCs from the stem cell graft donor, collected from the stem cell graft. The CDR3 nucleotides read TGTGCCAGCAGACCGGGAACGAAAGAGACCCAGTACTTC. Its translation: CASRPGTKETQYF.